The 6 T cell receptor beta chains listed next were all sequenced from one sample in a study of shared clonotypes between healthy human individuals. The method was immunoSEQ multiplex PCR; TCRdb's version includes in-frame clones alone and lacks a portion of them. The sample contains about 2.1 million clones, about 93% of which appear only once. CD45RO negativity and positive selection for CCR7 defined naive CD8 cells, a population that excluded terminally differentiated effector memory CD45RA+ cells. The material sequenced was naive CD8+ T cells from PBMCs. These receptors were collected from a man between 18 and 29 years old in good health. Some clones in this sample may be carry-over from other donors' samples.

In this sample, this clone turned up once. The rearrangement links TRBV28 to TRBJ2-5; D possibly corresponds to TRBD1 (5 bases). This CDR3 has 16 residues. V was pared by 6 bases and J by 1 base, with 18 bases between. CDR1 is MDHEN, CDR2 SYDVKM, per germline. The CDR3, as DNA: TGTGCCAGCAGCATAAACAGGTTCCCTGTCCAAGAGACCCAGTACTTC. This gives the protein CASSINRFPVQETQYF. The entire variable domain, with the rest obtained from reference TRBV28 and TRBJ2-5, is as follows: DVKVTQSSRYLVKRTGEKVFLECVQDMDHENMFWYRQDPGLGLRLIYFSYDVKMKEKGDIPEGYSVSREKKERFSLILESASTNQTSMYLCASSINRFPVQETQYFGPGTRLLVL.

This clone was seen once. V is TRBV10-3 and J is TRBJ2-7; TRBD2 aligns across 8 bases. In germline, CDR1 is ENHRY, CDR2 SYGVKD. With 11 bases clipped from V and 7 bases from J, the junction kept 7 bases outside the gene matches. The length of the CDR3 is 11 residues. This CDR3 reads CAAREGMEQYF. As DNA, the CDR3 is TGTGCCGCCCGGGAGGGAATGGAGCAGTACTTC.

This clone was seen only once. The chain has TRBV4-2 and TRBJ1-1, with a possible D match to TRBD1 (5 bases). Between the trimmed V and J ends, which lost 4 bases and 0 bases, there was a span of 12 bases. From germline, CDR1 is LGHNA and CDR2 YNFKEQ. The CDR3 is 15 amino acids. CDR3 nucleotides: TGTGCCAGCAGCCCCCCCGGGGGGATGAACACTGAAGCTTTCTTT. It translates to CASSPPGGMNTEAFF.

This chain links TRBV6-5 with TRBJ1-4, with D possibly TRBD1 on 5 matching bases. The germline gives CDR1 MNHEY, CDR2 SVGAGI. This CDR3 region has 14 residues. Trimming pared 2 bases from V and 2 bases from J, leaving 6 bases between. The CDR3 is CASSYRGTNEKLFF. The CDR3 DNA reads as TGTGCCAGCAGTTACAGGGGTACTAATGAAAAACTGTTTTTT.

The rearrangement links TRBV5-4 to TRBJ2-3; D is unresolved. The CDR3 extends over 14 amino acids. V was trimmed by 4 bases and J by 3 bases, leaving 12 bases between them. The germline gives CDR1 SGHNT, CDR2 YYREEE (reference sequence). In DNA form, the CDR3 reads TGTGCCAGCAGCCCCCGTGGAGCTACAGATACGCAGTATTTT. Translation: CASSPRGATDTQYF.

The rearrangement uses TRBV10-3 and TRBJ1-4; TRBD1 is a possible D gene (5 bases). The CDR3 consists of 14 residues. Germline values: CDR1 ENHRY, CDR2 SYGVKD. Trimming took 3 bases from V and 0 from J, leaving 5 bases between them. CDR3 bases: TGTGCCATCAGTGAACAGGCAACTAATGAAAAACTGTTTTTT. This gives the protein CAISEQATNEKLFF.